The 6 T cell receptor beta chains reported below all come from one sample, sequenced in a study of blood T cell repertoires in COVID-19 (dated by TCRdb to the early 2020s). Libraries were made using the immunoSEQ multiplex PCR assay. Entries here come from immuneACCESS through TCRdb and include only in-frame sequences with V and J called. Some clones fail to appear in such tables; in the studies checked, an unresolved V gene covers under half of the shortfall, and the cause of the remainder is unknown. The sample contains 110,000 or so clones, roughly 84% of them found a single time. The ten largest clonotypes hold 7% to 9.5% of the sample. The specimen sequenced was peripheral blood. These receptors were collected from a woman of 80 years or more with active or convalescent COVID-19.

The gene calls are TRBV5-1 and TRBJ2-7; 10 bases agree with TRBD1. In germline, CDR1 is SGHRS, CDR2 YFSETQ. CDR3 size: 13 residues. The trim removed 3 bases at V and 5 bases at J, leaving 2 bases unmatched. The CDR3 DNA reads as TGCGCCAGCAGCTGGGACAGGGGAAACGAGCAGTACTTC. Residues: CASSWDRGNEQYF.

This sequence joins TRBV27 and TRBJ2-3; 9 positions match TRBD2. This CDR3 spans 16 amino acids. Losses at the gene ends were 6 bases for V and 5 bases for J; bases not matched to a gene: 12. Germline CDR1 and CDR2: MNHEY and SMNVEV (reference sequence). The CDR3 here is CASSPRGGRGGDTQYF. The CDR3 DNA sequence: TGTGCCAGCAGCCCCCGTGGCGGGAGGGGGGGAGATACGCAGTATTTT.

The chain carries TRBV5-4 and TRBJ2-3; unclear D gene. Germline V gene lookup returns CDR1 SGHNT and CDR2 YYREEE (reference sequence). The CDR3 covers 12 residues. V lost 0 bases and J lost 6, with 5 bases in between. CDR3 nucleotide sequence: TGTGCCAGCAGCTTGGTCGGGGATACGCAGTATTTT. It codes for CASSLVGDTQYF.

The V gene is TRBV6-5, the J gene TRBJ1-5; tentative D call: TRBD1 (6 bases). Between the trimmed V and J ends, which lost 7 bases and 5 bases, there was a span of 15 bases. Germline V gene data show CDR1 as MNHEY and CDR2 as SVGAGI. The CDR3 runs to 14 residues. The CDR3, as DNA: TGTGCCAGCAAACCGGGACACATTTATCAGCCCCAGCATTTT. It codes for CASKPGHIYQPQHF.

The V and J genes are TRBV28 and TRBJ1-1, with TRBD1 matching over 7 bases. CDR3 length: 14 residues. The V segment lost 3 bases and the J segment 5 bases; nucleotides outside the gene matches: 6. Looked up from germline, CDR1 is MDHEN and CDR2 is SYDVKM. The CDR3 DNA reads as TGTGCCAGCAGTTTGGAATACAGGGGTACTGAAGCTTTCTTT. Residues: CASSLEYRGTEAFF. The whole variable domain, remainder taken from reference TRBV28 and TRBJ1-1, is DVKVTQSSRYLVKRTGEKVFLECVQDMDHENMFWYRQDPGLGLRLIYFSYDVKMKEKGDIPEGYSVSREKKERFSLILESASTNQTSMYLCASSLEYRGTEAFFGQGTRLTVV.

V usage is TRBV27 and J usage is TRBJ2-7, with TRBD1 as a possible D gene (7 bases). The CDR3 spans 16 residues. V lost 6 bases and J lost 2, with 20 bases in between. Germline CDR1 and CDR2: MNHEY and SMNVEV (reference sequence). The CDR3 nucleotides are TGTGCCAGCAGGCGACTCTCGGGGGACAGACCCTACGAGCAGTACTTC. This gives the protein CASRRLSGDRPYEQYF.